This passage covers 20 T cell receptor beta chains from one sample sequenced in a study of T-cell memory formation after mild COVID-19. One entry per CDR3 protein results from TCRdb running MiXCR on the 5' RACE reads. The sample holds 300,000 to 400,000 distinct CDR3 sequences, over 10% seen once. The sample consisted of PBMCs or a T cell subset sorted from them (not recorded which). Receptors originate from a man between 18 and 35 years old who had mild COVID-19 (a few samples of this study predate the infection). Cell type and time point are not known.

This clonotype was picked up many times. V gene TRBV5-1 combines with J gene TRBJ2-7; D possibly corresponds to TRBD2 (6 bases). Trimming removed 7 bases at V and 1 base at J, with 12 bases between. The CDR3 spans 13 residues. CDR1 and CDR2 from the germline V gene are SGHRS and YFSETQ. CDR3 amino acids: CASRLGGSYEQYF. The CDR3 DNA reads TGCGCCAGCCGACTGGGGGGTTCCTACGAGCAGTACTTC.

This clonotype was recorded a few times. This chain joins TRBV7-2 and TRBJ2-5; possibly TRBD1 or TRBD2 for D (6 bases each). Trimming removed 1 base at V and 6 bases at J, with 12 bases between. The germline gives CDR1 SGHTA, CDR2 FQGNSA. The CDR3 totals 14 residues. CDR3 in amino acids: CASSLVGGRKTQYF. The DNA for the CDR3 is TGTGCCAGCAGCTTAGTAGGGGGGAGGAAGACCCAGTACTTC.

J is TRBJ1-3 and V is TRBV5-1; no clear D gene. Germline CDR1 SGHRS, CDR2 YFSETQ. The CDR3 is 14 amino acids. Trimming left V 0 bases short and J 1 base short, with 5 bases between. DNA of the CDR3: TGCGCCAGCAGCTTGGGATTATCTGGAAACACCATATATTTT. Translation: CASSLGLSGNTIYF.

This clonotype was recorded many times. CDR3 nucleotide sequence: TGTGCCAGCAGCCAAGATCTCAAGACCCAGTACTTC. Amino acids: CASSQDLKTQYF. This rearrangement joins TRBV3-1 to TRBJ2-5; D is undetermined. CDR3 length: 12 residues. Germline lookup yields CDR1 LGHDT and CDR2 YNNKEL (reference sequence). Trimming took 0 bases from V and 6 from J, leaving 5 bases between them.

This clonotype was recorded a few times. This CDR3 is CASSLLGGPYNSPLHF. CDR3 nucleotide sequence: TGTGCCAGCAGCTTGCTGGGAGGGCCCTATAATTCACCCCTCCACTTT. This sequence joins TRBV5-6 and TRBJ1-6; D unclear. V was clipped by 1 base and J by 2 bases, with 10 bases between them. The CDR3 is 16 amino acids. Per germline, CDR1 SGHDT and CDR2 YYEEEE. The variable domain in full, completed from reference TRBV5-6 and TRBJ1-6, reads DAGVTQSPTHLIKTRGQQVTLRCSPKSGHDTVSWYQQALGQGPQFIFQYYEEEERQRGNFPDRFSGHQFPNYSSELNVNALLLGDSALYLCASSLLGGPYNSPLHFGNGTRLTVT.

This clonotype was recorded a few times. V gene TRBV5-1 combines with J gene TRBJ2-7; perhaps TRBD1 as D (6 bases). V was shortened by 0 bases and J by 0 bases, with 19 bases between the two germline ends. In germline, CDR1 is SGHRS, CDR2 YFSETQ. CDR3 length: 18 residues. The CDR3 loop reads CASSLARPGRGHSYEQYV. The CDR3 DNA reads as TGCGCCAGCAGCTTGGCCCGCCCCGGCAGGGGTCACTCCTACGAGCAGTACGTC.

This clonotype was recorded a few times. The rearrangement links TRBV4-1 to TRBJ2-1; 7 nucleotides match TRBD2. Germline V gives CDR1 MGHRA, CDR2 YSYEKL. The CDR3 is 13 amino acids. The junction had 4 bases not matched to a gene; V was cut back by 5 bases and J by 6 bases. The CDR3: CASSAAGSNEQFF. CDR3 sequence (DNA): TGCGCCAGCAGCGCAGCGGGGAGCAATGAGCAGTTCTTC.

V usage is TRBV19 and J usage is TRBJ2-4; D gene unclear. The V gene's germline CDR1 is LNHDA and CDR2 SQIVND (reference sequence). The CDR3 runs 15 residues. The V and J ends lost 0 bases and 7 bases respectively, with 13 bases between them. CDR3 sequence: CASSIDSAGTNIQYF. DNA of the CDR3: TGTGCCAGTAGTATAGACTCGGCCGGCACCAACATTCAGTACTTC.

This clonotype was picked up a small number of times. V and J are TRBV14 and TRBJ2-7; weak D call: TRBD1 (6 bases). In germline, CDR1 is SGHDN, CDR2 FVKESK. Trimming pared 0 bases from V and 3 bases from J, leaving 9 bases between. The CDR3 loop spans 14 amino acids. CDR3 residues: CASSQDTGFYEQYF. As DNA, the CDR3 is TGTGCCAGCAGCCAAGATACAGGGTTCTACGAGCAGTACTTC. The full variable domain, completed using reference TRBV14 and TRBJ2-7, is EAGVTQFPSHSVIEKGQTVTLRCDPISGHDNLYWYRRVMGKEIKFLLHFVKESKQDESGMPNNRFLAERTGGTYSTLKVQPAELEDSGVYFCASSQDTGFYEQYFGPGTRLTVT.

This clonotype was counted a few times. The V call is TRBV4-1, the J call TRBJ1-4; the D gene is possibly TRBD1 (5 bases). The CDR3 contains 16 residues. V lost 4 bases to trimming and J lost 5 bases, with 17 bases between them. Germline V CDR1 and CDR2: MGHRA, YSYEKL. CDR3 residues: CASSPVGTEANEKLFF. Written as DNA, the CDR3 is TGCGCCAGCAGCCCCGTCGGGACCGAAGCAAATGAAAAACTGTTTTTT.

A few counts support this clonotype. The gene calls are TRBV3-1 and TRBJ2-1; TRBD2 might be the D (7 bases). The V gene's germline CDR1 is LGHDT and CDR2 YNNKEL (reference sequence). The CDR3 is 16 residues long. Trimming took off 3 bases at V and 10 bases at J, with 22 bases between the two ends. CDR3: CASSQGGGARAKEQFF. CDR3 nucleotide sequence: TGTGCCAGCAGCCAGGGTGGGGGGGCCAGAGCTAAAGAGCAGTTCTTC.

To note about this clonotype: A read error may produce the germline difference seen at one junction end. The CDR3 protein is CASSSTTGTEALF. The CDR3 bases are TGTGCCAGCAGCTCCACCACAGGGACTGAAGCTTTATTT. The chain joins TRBV7-6 to TRBJ1-1, with TRBD1 as a possible D gene (6 bases). There are 13 residues in the CDR3. Germline assignment: CDR1 SGHVS and CDR2 FNYEAQ.

This clonotype was detected a few times. V and J are TRBV10-3 and TRBJ2-5, with D tentatively TRBD1 (6 bases). The CDR3 has 13 amino acids. Germline V gene sequence: CDR1 ENHRY, CDR2 SYGVKD. V was cut by 3 bases and J by 4 bases, with 9 bases left in between. The CDR3: CAISDGQLETQYF. For the CDR3, the DNA is TGTGCCATCAGTGACGGACAGCTAGAGACCCAGTACTTC.

J is TRBJ1-1 and V is TRBV18; D unresolved. V lost 2 bases and J 5 bases, leaving 9 bases between the germline ends. CDR3 length: 13 residues. From germline, CDR1 is KGHSH and CDR2 LQKENI. CDR3 DNA sequence: TGTGCCAGCTCACCATCGACAACGACTGAAGCTTTCTTT. This translates into CASSPSTTTEAFF.

This clonotype was detected only a few times. The chain employs TRBV9 and TRBJ2-2, with 7 positions matching TRBD1. The CDR3 spans 13 residues. V dropped 3 bases and J dropped 5; count of bases not matched to a gene: 1. Germline V lookup: CDR1 SGDLS, CDR2 YYNGEE. The CDR3 DNA follows: TGTGCCAGCAGCGAGACAGGGACCGGGGAGCTGTTTTTT. It yields the protein CASSETGTGELFF.

In its sample, this clonotype was seen many times. V usage is TRBV4-1 and J usage is TRBJ2-3; D may be TRBD2 (5 bases). Per germline, CDR1 MGHRA and CDR2 YSYEKL. V was shortened by 0 bases and J by 4 bases, with 11 bases between the two germline ends. The CDR3 has 15 residues. The chain's CDR3 is CASSQEASGPDTQYF. CDR3 DNA: TGCGCCAGCAGCCAAGAGGCCAGCGGCCCAGATACGCAGTATTTT.

CDR3 nucleotide sequence: TGTGCCATCAGTGAGAACAGGGCCTCTGGAAACACCATATATTTT. It yields the protein CAISENRASGNTIYF. The rearrangement joins TRBV10-3 to TRBJ1-3, with D perhaps TRBD1 (6 bases). The CDR3 runs 15 residues. CDR1 and CDR2 from the germline V gene are ENHRY and SYGVKD. Trimming shortened V by 2 bases and J by 0 bases, and 8 bases separated the two germline ends.

The chain is built from TRBV5-1 and TRBJ2-1; D not certain. Trimming stripped 1 base from V and 1 base from J, with 12 bases between. This CDR3 region has 16 residues. Germline values: CDR1 SGHRS, CDR2 YFSETQ. The CDR3 here is CASSLYGWRSYNEQFF. In nucleotides, the CDR3 is TGCGCCAGCAGCTTGTATGGGTGGAGATCCTACAATGAGCAGTTCTTC.

This clonotype was recorded a few times. The rearrangement joins TRBV27 to TRBJ1-1; D gene uncertain. Germline assignment: CDR1 MNHEY and CDR2 SMNVEV (reference sequence). This CDR3 spans 14 amino acids. The germline V and J ends were trimmed by 3 bases and 2 bases, with 10 bases remaining between them. The DNA for the CDR3 is TGTGCCAGCAGTTTTCATGGGGTTAACACTGAAGCTTTCTTT. Its translation is CASSFHGVNTEAFF.

This clonotype was seen a few times. The chain uses TRBV7-9 and TRBJ1-5; D is unresolved. This CDR3 contains 15 residues. Germline V CDR1 and CDR2: SEHNR, FQNEAQ (reference sequence). V lost 1 base and J lost 2, with 9 bases in between. The CDR3 region has the DNA TGTGCCAGCAGCTTAGGGGTGAGCGGCAATCAGCCCCAGCATTTT. As protein: CASSLGVSGNQPQHF.